This T cell receptor (beta chain) was sequenced for a study of OX40 agonist ivuxolimab in advanced cancers. General observations from the study: Blood T cells, both CD4+ and CD8+, expanded clonally by week 6 at 0.1 to 3.0 mg/kg.

Measured with immunoSEQ multiplex PCR; TCRdb has only the in-frame clones, and not every one. The data contain tens of thousands of clones, approximately 80% of them singletons. The CDR3 covers 14 residues. V shed 0 bases, J shed 6 bases, and the junction held 6 bases outside the gene matches. Germline V gene sequence: CDR1 SGHRS, CDR2 YFSETQ. This clone showed up just a few times. Antigen: not known. This sequence joins TRBV5-1 and TRBJ2-7; 7 bases line up with TRBD2. This material consisted of CD4+ or CD8+ T cells sorted from blood, taken in a trial of the OX40 agonist ivuxolimab. The clonotype was recovered from an adult with an advanced solid tumor such as melanoma, head and neck, liver or kidney cancer. CDR3 nucleotide sequence: TGCGCCAGCAGCTTGGGGCGGGAGCCTTTCGAGCAGTACTTC. Translating gives CASSLGREPFEQYF.